Sequencing of this T cell receptor (beta chain) was carried out in a study of CD8+ T cells in alopecia areata. Across the whole study: Treated patients were given oral tofacitinib, which was dosed at 5 to 10 mg twice daily. General study results and limits: In scalp, tofacitinib significantly decreased clonality and expanded CD8+ clones among the top 100.

The CDR3 spans 18 residues. V lost 0 bases to trimming and J lost 0 bases; unmatched junction nucleotides: 11. The V gene's germline CDR1 is LNHDA and CDR2 SQIVND (reference sequence). In each case, RNA was isolated and then reverse transcribed into cDNA as the sequencing template. TCRdb's copy holds only in-frame clones and misses some; the assay was immunoSEQ multiplex PCR. The table records 93,000 or so clones, around 84% of them present only once. Comment on this clone: What it recognizes is unknown.

Indicated treatment: oral pan-JAK inhibitor, 5-10 mg twice daily. This chain connects TRBV19 to TRBJ2-7, with 7 bases that match TRBD1. The clonotype was recovered from a human donor with alopecia areata. The specimen comprised CD8+ T cells sorted from blood, sampled around week 34, from a patient treated with tofacitinib. The CDR3 DNA is TGTGCCAGTAGTATAGACGGAGGATGGGGGACAGCCTCCTACGAGCAGTACTTC. It encodes CASSIDGGWGTASYEQYF.